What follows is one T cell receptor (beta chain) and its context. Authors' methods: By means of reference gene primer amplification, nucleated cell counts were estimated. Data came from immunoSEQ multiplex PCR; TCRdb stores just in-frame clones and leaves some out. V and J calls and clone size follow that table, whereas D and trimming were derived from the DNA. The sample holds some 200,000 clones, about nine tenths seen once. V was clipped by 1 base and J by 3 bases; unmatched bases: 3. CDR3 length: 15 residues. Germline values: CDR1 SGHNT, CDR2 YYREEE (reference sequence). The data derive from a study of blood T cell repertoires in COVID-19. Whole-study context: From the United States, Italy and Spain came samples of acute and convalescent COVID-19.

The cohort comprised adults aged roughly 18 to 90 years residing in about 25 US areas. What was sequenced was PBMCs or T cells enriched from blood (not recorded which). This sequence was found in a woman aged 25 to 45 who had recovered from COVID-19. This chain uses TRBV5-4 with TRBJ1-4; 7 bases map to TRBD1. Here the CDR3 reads CASSLKTGPNEKLFF. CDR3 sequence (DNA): TGTGCCAGCAGCTTGAAGACAGGGCCTAATGAAAAACTGTTTTTT.